This TCR beta chain was sequenced during a study of blood T cell repertoires in COVID-19. The CDR3 consists of 13 residues. CDR1 SEHNR and CDR2 FQNEAQ come from the germline V gene (reference sequence). Deletions cut 5 bases from V and 4 bases from J, with 8 bases between. Per the study methods: It was from reference gene primer amplification that nucleated cell counts were estimated. The data were produced by immunoSEQ multiplex PCR, yet TCRdb's version contains in-frame clones alone and is incomplete. V and J calls and clone size are given by that table; D and trimming were obtained from the DNA. This sample carries 150,000 to 180,000 clones, around four fifths of them seen once, and the ten largest clones take around 7.7%. The study drew participants aged about 18 to 90 years from approximately 23 US areas.

The chain recombines TRBV7-9 with TRBJ2-2; perhaps TRBD2 as D (6 bases). Sequenced sample: PBMCs or T cells enriched from blood (not recorded which). This clonotype was sampled from a man aged 50 to 60 who had recovered from COVID-19. CDR3 sequence: CASSTGGTGELFF. For the CDR3, the DNA is TGTGCCAGCAGCACCGGGGGCACCGGGGAGCTGTTTTTT.